These 31 T cell receptor beta chains came from one sample sequenced in a study of glioma-infiltrating T cells. TCR alpha and beta CDR3 regions were amplified from RNA using iRepertoire nested multiplex PCR. Using its own MiXCR run on the multiplex PCR reads, TCRdb lists one record per CDR3 protein. Among approximately 400,000 distinct CDR3 sequences listed, roughly 41% were seen once. Sequenced input: glioma tissue, nonneoplastic brain tissue, or PBMCs (not recorded which). Receptors were obtained from a human donor with low-grade glioma or glioblastoma, undergoing nonglioma brain surgery, or in good health (not recorded which).

This clonotype was detected ten times or more. V and J are TRBV6-2 or TRBV6-3 and TRBJ2-3; 7 positions match TRBD2. The CDR3 consists of 13 residues. The V gene end was trimmed by 7 bases and the J gene end by 6 bases; junction bases not matched to a gene: 7. The germline V gene encodes CDR1 MNHEY and CDR2 SVGEGT. This CDR3 reads CASNRGRADTQYF. CDR3 in DNA: TGTGCCAGCAATAGAGGGAGGGCGGATACGCAGTATTTT.

This clonotype has just a few counts. This rearrangement joins TRBV12-3 or TRBV12-4 to TRBJ1-1; a weak D match, TRBD1 (5 bases). V was clipped by 5 bases and J by 6 bases, with 7 bases between them. The CDR3 sequence is 11 residues long. For the CDR3, the DNA is TGTGCCAGCAGTCGGGGCCCTGAAGCTTTCTTT. Translation gives CASSRGPEAFF.

The chain combines TRBV9 with TRBJ2-2; 12 bases agree with TRBD2. V gave up 2 bases and J gave up 6 bases; unmatched junction bases: 5. The length of the CDR3 is 16 residues. CDR1 is SGDLS, CDR2 YYNGEE, per germline. As DNA, the CDR3 is TGTGCCAGCAGCGTCCCTAGCGGGAGGGCCCCCGGGGAGCTGTTTTTT. Residues: CASSVPSGRAPGELFF.

A few counts support this clonotype. The chain joins TRBV29-1 to TRBJ1-1; possible D gene TRBD1, 5 bases. The CDR3 is 11 residues long. Germline V gives CDR1 SQVTM, CDR2 ANQGSEA. Trimming cost V 4 bases and J 11 bases, with 14 bases left between them. The CDR3 nucleotides are TGCAGCGTTGTGGCGCCATGGGGGGCTTTCTTT. Protein product: CSVVAPWGAFF.

V is TRBV7-2 and J is TRBJ2-5; D possibly corresponds to TRBD1 (6 bases). Germline values: CDR1 SGHTA, CDR2 FQGNSA. Deletions cut 4 bases from V and 9 bases from J, with 18 bases between. There are 14 residues in the CDR3. In DNA, the CDR3 is TGTGCCAGCAGCTGGGGGCAGGGGCGCCTGCCCCAGTACTTC. Residues: CASSWGQGRLPQYF.

This clonotype has a count of ten or more. The V and J genes are TRBV6-1 and TRBJ2-3; 9 bases align to TRBD2. This CDR3 region has 13 residues. The germline V gene encodes CDR1 MNHNS and CDR2 SASEGT. With V trimmed by 7 bases and J by 6 bases, 5 bases remained unmatched. The CDR3 DNA reads TGTGCCAGCATCCGTAGCGGGAGTGATACGCAGTATTTT. Residues: CASIRSGSDTQYF.

The V call is TRBV27, the J call TRBJ2-7; 7 bases are shared with TRBD1. Trimming cost V 5 bases and J 3 bases; bases outside gene matches: 7. The CDR3 runs to 14 residues. Germline lookup yields CDR1 MNHEY and CDR2 SMNVEV (reference sequence). As DNA, the CDR3 is TGTGCCAGCAGTGTGAAAGGGGGCAACTACGAGCAGTACTTC. Translated: CASSVKGGNYEQYF.

CDR3 residues: CSARDGDRAGLPLHF. In DNA, the CDR3 is TGCAGTGCTAGAGATGGGGACAGGGCAGGTTTGCCCCTCCACTTT. The chain is built from TRBV20-1 and TRBJ1-6; 9 bases agree with TRBD1. This CDR3 spans 15 amino acids. Germline lookup yields CDR1 DFQATT and CDR2 SNEGSKA (reference sequence). Losses at the gene ends were 0 bases for V and 13 bases for J; bases not matched to a gene: 10.

This chain joins TRBV2 and TRBJ1-6; TRBD1 might be the D (5 bases). Deletions cut 6 bases from V and 6 bases from J, with 12 bases between. The length of the CDR3 is 14 residues. Germline V gene sequence: CDR1 SNHLY, CDR2 FYNNEI. The CDR3 DNA reads TGTGCCAGCAGCCTCGACAGCGGTAATTCACCCCTCCACTTT. Residues: CASSLDSGNSPLHF.

The J gene is TRBJ1-2, the V gene TRBV29-1, with D unclear. This CDR3 contains 11 residues. Germline-derived CDR1 and CDR2 are SQVTM and ANQGSEA. V was pared by 6 bases and J by 4 bases, with 9 bases between. CDR3 DNA sequence: TGCAGCGTCTCGAGGACCTATGGCTACACCTTC. Translating gives CSVSRTYGYTF.

This clonotype was observed a handful of times. CDR3 residues: CASSETGNGYTF. The CDR3 DNA sequence: TGTGCCAGCAGTGAAACGGGGAATGGCTACACCTTC. The chain has TRBV2 and TRBJ1-2; D is unclear. V dropped 2 bases and J dropped 6 bases, with 7 bases sitting between them. CDR1 is SNHLY and CDR2 is FYNNEI in the germline V gene. This CDR3 spans 12 amino acids.

In the case of this clonotype: A read error is possible here, since a much larger clone lies one base away. The J gene is TRBJ2-1, the V gene TRBV6-2 or TRBV6-3; the D gene is possibly TRBD2 (5 bases). Germline V CDR1 and CDR2: MNHEY, SVGEGT. This CDR3 has 16 amino acids. CDR3 nucleotides: TGTGCCAGCAGTGGCCAGAGGGATAGCTCCTACAATGAGCGGTTCTTC. It is translated as CASSGQRDSSYNERFF.

Note on this clonotype: Just one base apart from a much larger clone, this may be a read error. This rearrangement joins TRBV6-5 to TRBJ1-6; D remains unclear. This CDR3 contains 14 residues. Germline V lookup: CDR1 MNHEY, CDR2 SVGAGI. The CDR3 is CASSYLGNNSHLHF. The CDR3, as DNA: TGTGCCAGCAGTTACCTCGGAAATAATTCACACCTCCACTTT.

The count of this clonotype is one. At one boundary the junction diverges from the germline segment, which might be a read error. The chain recombines TRBV7-9 with TRBJ2-3, with 14 bases matching TRBD2. Germline values: CDR1 SEHNR, CDR2 FQNEAQ (reference sequence). This CDR3 is built from 18 residues. The CDR3 here is CASSLPDGTSGSTDTQCF. Written as DNA, the CDR3 is TGTGCCAGCAGCCTACCAGACGGGACTAGCGGGAGCACAGATACGCAGTGTTTT.

The rearrangement uses TRBV20-1 and TRBJ2-1; possible D gene TRBD2, 6 bases. CDR3 size: 13 residues. The germline V gene has CDR1 DFQATT and CDR2 SNEGSKA (reference sequence). Trimming stripped 7 bases from V and 4 bases from J, with 14 bases between. CDR3 nucleotides: TGCAGTGTGCGGGGAGCTATATACAATGAGCAGTTCTTC. Encoded protein: CSVRGAIYNEQFF.

J is TRBJ2-1 and V is TRBV12-3 or TRBV12-4; a weak D match, TRBD2 (5 bases). The CDR3 covers 14 residues. V lost 7 bases to trimming and J lost 7 bases, with 17 bases between them. The CDR3 DNA reads TGTGCCAGCACCCGAGACTACCTTGGTAATGAGCAGTTCTTC. This gives the protein CASTRDYLGNEQFF.

The chain employs TRBV20-1 and TRBJ1-5, with D unclear. This CDR3 has 13 amino acids. V lost 2 bases to trimming and J lost 4 bases, with 9 bases between them. Germline assignment: CDR1 DFQATT and CDR2 SNEGSKA (reference sequence). CDR3 sequence (DNA): TGCAGTGCTAGACTTGGCCCGAATCAGCCCCAGCATTTT. Residues: CSARLGPNQPQHF.

This clonotype appeared a few times. V usage is TRBV7-3 and J usage is TRBJ2-3, with D perhaps matching TRBD1 (6 bases). In germline, CDR1 is SGHTA, CDR2 FQGTGA. Trimming removed 5 bases from V and 1 base from J, with 10 bases in between. The CDR3 length is 14 residues. For the CDR3, the DNA is TGTGCCAGCAGCCTGGACAGCCGCACAGATACGCAGTATTTT. Protein: CASSLDSRTDTQYF.

Ten or more counts support this clonotype. The chain is built from TRBV5-1 and TRBJ2-3, with 8 positions matching TRBD1. CDR3 length: 15 residues. Germline V gene lookup returns CDR1 SGHRS and CDR2 YFSETQ. Trimming cost V 2 bases and J 1 base; bases outside gene matches: 3. CDR3 DNA: TGCGCCAGCAGCTTTGAACAGGGGGGCACAGATACGCAGTATTTT. Translation gives CASSFEQGGTDTQYF. Based on the CDR3 plus reference TRBV5-1 and TRBJ2-3, the full variable domain is KAGVTQTPRYLIKTRGQQVTLSCSPISGHRSVSWYQQTPGQGLQFLFEYFSETQRNKGNFPGRFSGRQFSNSRSEMNVSTLELGDSALYLCASSFEQGGTDTQYFGPGTRLTVL.

Turning to this clonotype: The junction and the germline gene differ at one end; a read error may be behind it. The rearrangement links TRBV7-2 to TRBJ2-2; D gene unclear. The CDR3 consists of 14 residues. Germline V CDR1 and CDR2: SGHTA, FQGNSA. In DNA form, the CDR3 reads TGTGCCAGCAGCACCAGATCGAACACCAGGGAGCTGTTTTTT. Encoded protein: CASSTRSNTRELFF.

Only a few counts were recorded for this clonotype. The chain recombines TRBV12-3 or TRBV12-4 with TRBJ2-1; D is possibly TRBD2 (5 bases). The CDR3 consists of 15 residues. V was trimmed by 3 bases and J by 6 bases, leaving 15 bases between them. The CDR3 is CASSFGVSWGNEQFF. The CDR3 DNA sequence: TGTGCCAGCAGTTTCGGGGTATCCTGGGGCAATGAGCAGTTCTTC.

The V call is TRBV2, the J call TRBJ2-1; TRBD2 agrees at 8 bases. Looked up from germline, CDR1 is SNHLY and CDR2 is FYNNEI. The CDR3 is 15 amino acids. The ends lost 5 bases at V and 4 bases at J; junction bases unmatched: 7. The CDR3 protein is CASSLGLAEYNEQFF. The CDR3 coding sequence is TGTGCCAGCAGTCTCGGACTAGCAGAATACAATGAGCAGTTCTTC.

With regard to this clonotype: A much more abundant neighbour one base away suggests this may be a read error. The chain has TRBV28 and TRBJ2-1; 9 bases are shared with TRBD2. Germline V gene sequence: CDR1 MDHEN, CDR2 SYDVKM. This CDR3 is built from 15 residues. The V and J ends lost 2 bases and 10 bases, in that order; junction bases with no gene match: 9. CDR3 nucleotides: TGTGCCAGCAGTTTAGGTGGTAGCGGGAGCTACGAGCAGTTCTTC. Protein: CASSLGGSGSYEQFF.

The chain has TRBV11-2 and TRBJ2-3; 7 nucleotides line up with TRBD2. The V gene's germline CDR1 is SGHAT and CDR2 FQNNGV. The CDR3 sequence is 15 residues long. The J segment lost 5 bases and the V segment lost 0 bases, leaving 5 bases of the junction unmatched. The CDR3 nucleotides are TGTGCCAGCAGCTTAGACGGGAGGACTGGAGATACGCAGTATTTT. It encodes CASSLDGRTGDTQYF.

The chain carries TRBV3-1 and TRBJ1-6; maybe TRBD1 (5 bases). V dropped 4 bases and J dropped 10 bases, with 11 bases sitting between them. This CDR3 has 13 residues. Germline values: CDR1 LGHDT, CDR2 YNNKEL (reference sequence). CDR3 sequence: CASSRRGGSPLHF. Written as DNA, the CDR3 is TGTGCCAGCAGCCGTCGGGGCGGATCACCCCTCCACTTT. The full variable domain, in which reference TRBV3-1 and TRBJ1-6 provide the parts outside the CDR3, is DTAVSQTPKYLVTQMGNDKSIKCEQNLGHDTMYWYKQDSKKFLKIMFSYNNKELIINETVPNRFSPKSPDKAHLNLHINSLELGDSAVYFCASSRRGGSPLHFGNGTRLTVT.

V and J are TRBV4-2 and TRBJ2-7, with unresolved D. The CDR3 sequence is 15 residues long. Germline assignment: CDR1 LGHNA and CDR2 YNFKEQ. V lost 0 bases and J 3 bases, leaving 12 bases between the germline ends. The DNA of the CDR3 is TGTGCCAGCAGCCAAGAACCCCGGGCCCACTACGAGCAGTACTTC. It specifies CASSQEPRAHYEQYF.

In regard to this clonotype: An end of the junction differs from the germline gene, which may be a read error. The genes are TRBV28 and TRBJ2-1; D may match TRBD1 or TRBD2 (5 bases each). Per the germline V gene, CDR1 is MDHEN and CDR2 is SYDVKM. The CDR3 consists of 13 residues. The CDR3 DNA reads as TGTGCCAGCAGTTTATCTCTTCGAGGGGAGCTGTTCTTC. As protein: CASSLSLRGELFF.

The table lists this clonotype with a few counts. The chain joins TRBV28 to TRBJ2-7; 9 bases are shared with TRBD2. The V gene end was trimmed by 6 bases and the J gene end by 2 bases; junction bases not matched to a gene: 5. Germline CDR1 is MDHEN and CDR2 is SYDVKM. The CDR3 sequence is 14 residues long. CDR3 nucleotide sequence: TGTGCCAGCAGAACGCGGGAGGGGGCCTACGAGCAGTACTTC. This encodes CASRTREGAYEQYF.

The count of this clonotype is one. A much larger clone is a single base away; this may be a read error. The CDR3 here is CASSLMSRRNQPQHF. The CDR3 bases are TGTGCCAGCAGTTTGATGAGCAGGCGCAATCAGCCCCAGCATTTT. The V gene is TRBV28, the J gene TRBJ1-5; D remains unclear. The CDR3 is 15 amino acids. The germline V gene encodes CDR1 MDHEN and CDR2 SYDVKM. The V and J ends lost 3 bases and 2 bases respectively, with 11 bases between them.

The chain combines TRBV20-1 with TRBJ1-5; D possibly corresponds to TRBD1 (5 bases). Germline-derived CDR1 and CDR2 are DFQATT and SNEGSKA (reference sequence). With 5 bases removed from V and 0 bases from J, the gap between germline ends came to 14 bases. The CDR3 consists of 15 residues. The CDR3 here is CSAGWGGNSNQPQHF. CDR3 DNA: TGCAGTGCTGGATGGGGGGGTAATAGCAATCAGCCCCAGCATTTT.

In this sample, this clonotype turned up once. The V gene is TRBV20-1, the J gene TRBJ1-4; no definite D call. CDR1 and CDR2 (germline): DFQATT, SNEGSKA (reference sequence). V was shortened by 2 bases and J by 8 bases, with 9 bases between the two germline ends. The CDR3 spans 12 residues. The CDR3 sequence is CSARLGGEKLFF. CDR3 DNA: TGCAGTGCTAGACTGGGAGGGGAAAAACTGTTTTTT.